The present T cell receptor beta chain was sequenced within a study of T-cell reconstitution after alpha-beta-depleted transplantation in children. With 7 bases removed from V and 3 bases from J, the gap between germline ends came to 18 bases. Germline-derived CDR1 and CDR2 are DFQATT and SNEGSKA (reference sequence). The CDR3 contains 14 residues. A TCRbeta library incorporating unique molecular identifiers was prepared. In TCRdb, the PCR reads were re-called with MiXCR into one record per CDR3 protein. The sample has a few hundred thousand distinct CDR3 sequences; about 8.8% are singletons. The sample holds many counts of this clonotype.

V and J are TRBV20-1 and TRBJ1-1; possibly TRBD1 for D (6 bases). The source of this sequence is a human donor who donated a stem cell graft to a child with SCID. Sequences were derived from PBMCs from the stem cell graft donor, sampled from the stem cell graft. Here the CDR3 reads CSVLRVGGDTEAFF. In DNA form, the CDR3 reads TGCAGTGTCTTAAGGGTAGGGGGGGACACTGAAGCTTTCTTT.